The 10 T cell receptor beta chains given below trace back to one sample, sequenced in a study of shared clonotypes between healthy human individuals. Assay: immunoSEQ multiplex PCR; the TCRdb copy retains only in-frame clones and omits some. The sample holds roughly 2.1 million clones, just over 90% seen once. Naive CD8 cells, CD45RO-negative and positively selected for CCR7, excluded terminally differentiated effector memory CD45RA+ cells. The sample consisted of naive CD8+ T cells from PBMCs. The receptors stem from a man between 18 and 35 years old in good health. Some clones in this sample may be carry-over from other donors' samples.

V and J are TRBV4-1 and TRBJ2-1, with 7 bases matching TRBD1. V shed 0 bases, J shed 15 bases, and the junction held 20 bases outside the gene matches. The CDR3 is made up of 17 amino acids. Germline loops: CDR1 MGHRA, CDR2 YSYEKL. CDR3: CASSQDVVRQGLSLGFF. CDR3 sequence (DNA): TGCGCCAGCAGCCAAGATGTCGTGAGACAGGGTTTATCCCTCGGGTTCTTC.

The gene calls are TRBV11-2 and TRBJ2-7; TRBD1 is a possible D gene (6 bases). The CDR3 contains 15 residues. Trimming took off 5 bases at V and 3 bases at J, with 17 bases between the two ends. The germline gives CDR1 SGHAT, CDR2 FQNNGV. The CDR3 nucleotides are TGTGCCAGCAGCCTCGGAGCAGGGGTCCACTACGAGCAGTACTTC. Translating it yields CASSLGAGVHYEQYF. Looking up the rest from reference TRBV11-2 and TRBJ2-7 gives the full variable domain: EAGVAQSPRYKIIEKRQSVAFWCNPISGHATLYWYQQILGQGPKLLIQFQNNGVVDDSQLPKDRFSAERLKGVDSTLKIQPAKLEDSAVYLCASSLGAGVHYEQYFGPGTRLTVT.

The chain has TRBV6-5 and TRBJ1-1; 8 bases match TRBD1. Germline V gene lookup returns CDR1 MNHEY and CDR2 SVGAGI. Losses at the gene ends were 6 bases for V and 0 bases for J; bases not matched to a gene: 3. CDR3 length equals 14 residues. The CDR3 sequence: CASSGTGLNTEAFF. The CDR3 nucleotides read TGTGCCAGCAGCGGGACAGGACTGAACACTGAAGCTTTCTTT.

This chain links TRBV11-2 with TRBJ2-2; no clear D. Germline CDR1 reads SGHAT; CDR2 reads FQNNGV. There are 15 residues in the CDR3. V gave up 3 bases and J gave up 2 bases, with 10 bases separating them. CDR3 DNA: TGTGCCAGCAGCTTCGGCGTTTTTAACACCGGGGAGCTGTTTTTT. Translation: CASSFGVFNTGELFF.

The genes are TRBV29-1 and TRBJ2-7; perhaps TRBD2 as D (5 bases). The V and J ends lost 6 bases and 0 bases respectively, with 12 bases between them. Looked up from germline, CDR1 is SQVTM and CDR2 is ANQGSEA. The CDR3 consists of 13 residues. This CDR3 reads CSVKLVASYEQYF. CDR3 DNA: TGCAGCGTAAAACTAGTGGCCTCCTACGAGCAGTACTTC.

Comment on this clone: An end of the junction differs from the germline gene, which may be a read error. The V call is TRBV15, the J call TRBJ2-1; TRBD2 is a possible D gene (5 bases). This CDR3 is 16 amino acids long. Germline V gene data show CDR1 as LNHNV and CDR2 as YYDKDF (reference sequence). The CDR3 nucleotides read TGTGCCACCAGCAAGCTCGCACTAGGGTCCTACACTGAGCAGTTCTTC. Its protein product is CATSKLALGSYTEQFF.

Turning to this clone: Other DNA sequences within the sample encode an identical CDR3. The chain has TRBV6-5 and TRBJ2-2, with D tentatively TRBD2 (5 bases). Germline CDR1 reads MNHEY; CDR2 reads SVGAGI. This CDR3 comprises 12 residues. Between the trimmed V and J ends, which lost 4 bases and 5 bases, there was a span of 5 bases. CDR3 coding DNA: TGTGCCAGCAGTTCGGGGACCGGGGAGCTGTTTTTT. Protein: CASSSGTGELFF.

CDR3 nucleotides: TGTGCCAGCAGCTTAACAGAGAGGACTGAAGCTTTCTTT. Translating it yields CASSLTERTEAFF. The chain links TRBV11-3 to TRBJ1-1; D gene ambiguous. Per the germline V gene, CDR1 is SGHNT and CDR2 is YENEEA. Trimming pared 2 bases from V and 5 bases from J, leaving 9 bases between. This CDR3 comprises 13 residues.

In this sample, this clone turned up once. The CDR3 is CASRLTEAAAGNTIYF. In DNA form, the CDR3 reads TGTGCCAGCAGACTCACAGAGGCGGCAGCAGGAAACACCATATATTTT. V and J are TRBV11-2 and TRBJ1-3; D not resolved. The germline V gene has CDR1 SGHAT and CDR2 FQNNGV. This CDR3 is built from 16 residues. The germline V and J ends were trimmed by 6 bases and 4 bases, with 19 bases remaining between them.

The chain joins TRBV7-8 to TRBJ2-7, with TRBD2 as a possible D gene (6 bases). The V end was cut by 2 bases, the J end by 1 base, with 12 bases between. Germline CDR1 reads SGHVS; CDR2 reads FQNEAQ. The CDR3 is 15 amino acids. The CDR3 loop is CASSLRMGTSYEQYF. The CDR3 nucleotides read TGTGCCAGCAGCTTAAGGATGGGGACTTCCTACGAGCAGTACTTC. Full variable domain (outside the CDR3, taken from reference TRBV7-8 and TRBJ2-7): GAGVSQSPRYKVAKRGQDVALRCDPISGHVSLFWYQQALGQGPEFLTYFQNEAQLDKSGLPSDRFFAERPEGSVSTLKIQRTQQEDSAVYLCASSLRMGTSYEQYFGPGTRLTVT.